One and the same sample provided the 22 T cell receptor beta chains below, sequenced in a study of CD8 T cells in ankylosing spondylitis. Their target antigens are unknown. TCRdb independently ran MiXCR on the 5' RACE reads; one entry per CDR3 protein. The sample contains a few hundred thousand distinct CDR3 sequences, approximately 20% of which appear only once. Study conclusions and caveats: Ankylosing spondylitis blood seemed to carry a telltale TCR beta motif made of about 8 highly homologous variants.

Sequencing was carried out using blood, either unsorted or a sorted T cell fraction (not recorded which). Every receptor here comes from a male donor with ankylosing spondylitis.

This clonotype was found a few times. The V and J genes are TRBV7-3 and TRBJ2-2, with 8 bases fitting TRBD2. The ends lost 5 bases at V and 1 base at J; junction bases unmatched: 6. CDR1 SGHTA and CDR2 FQGTGA come from the germline V gene. The CDR3 extends over 16 amino acids. The CDR3 coding sequence is TGTGCCAGCAGCGCCCGGGGGGGAATGAACACCGGGGAGCTGTTTTTT. It codes for CASSARGGMNTGELFF.

The sample holds a few counts of this clonotype. The V and J genes are TRBV27 and TRBJ1-2; possibly TRBD1 for D (5 bases). CDR3 length equals 15 residues. V shed 5 bases and J shed 3 bases, with 16 bases lying between them. Germline V gene data show CDR1 as MNHEY and CDR2 as SMNVEV (reference sequence). CDR3 sequence: CASSRDPTVDYGYTF. The CDR3 DNA follows: TGTGCCAGCAGTCGAGATCCGACAGTGGACTATGGCTACACCTTC.

This clonotype occurred a few times. This chain uses TRBV5-1 with TRBJ1-5, with 7 positions matching TRBD1. There are 16 residues in the CDR3. J lost 4 bases, V lost 0 bases, and 7 bases had no gene match. From germline, CDR1 is SGHRS and CDR2 YFSETQ. The CDR3 sequence is CASSLADRVENQPQHF. The CDR3 DNA sequence: TGCGCCAGCAGCTTGGCCGACAGGGTGGAGAATCAGCCCCAGCATTTT.

A few counts support this clonotype. The V gene is TRBV28, the J gene TRBJ2-3; D is uncertain. Trimming cost V 7 bases and J 3 bases, with 5 bases left between them. The CDR3 length is 11 residues. Germline CDR1 MDHEN, CDR2 SYDVKM. The CDR3 nucleotides read TGTGCCAGCACAAATACAGATACGCAGTATTTT. Translation gives CASTNTDTQYF.

Comment on this clonotype: In this CDR3 the conserved last residue, phenylalanine or tryptophan, is missing, so a read error is likely. The chain employs TRBV20-1 and TRBJ2-2; 13 bases line up with TRBD2. The CDR3 has 18 amino acids. The V gene end was trimmed by 6 bases and the J gene end by 2 bases; junction bases not matched to a gene: 12. Germline V CDR1 and CDR2: DFQATT, SNEGSKA (reference sequence). CDR3 loop: CSAPGTSGDPSNTGELFL. The DNA for the CDR3 is TGCAGTGCACCCGGGACTAGCGGGGATCCCTCAAACACCGGGGAGCTGTTTCTT.

The chain combines TRBV6-2 or TRBV6-3 with TRBJ1-1; a weak D match, TRBD1 (6 bases). CDR3 length: 12 residues. Germline loops: CDR1 MNHEY, CDR2 SVGEGT. The V and J ends lost 2 bases and 11 bases respectively, with 12 bases between them. The CDR3 DNA follows: TGTGCCAGCAGTTACACCACAGGGTGGGCTTTCTTT. This gives the protein CASSYTTGWAFF.

This chain uses TRBV20-1 with TRBJ2-7; D call uncertain. In germline, CDR1 is DFQATT, CDR2 SNEGSKA (reference sequence). The CDR3 sequence is 14 residues long. V lost 1 base and J 2 bases, leaving 12 bases between the germline ends. The DNA of the CDR3 is TGCAGTGCTAGAGGGGCAGGCGAAGCCTACGAGCAGTACTTC. Amino acid sequence: CSARGAGEAYEQYF.

The chain carries TRBV6-5 and TRBJ2-7; D gene ambiguous. The CDR3 covers 14 residues. Germline assignment: CDR1 MNHEY and CDR2 SVGAGI. Trimming removed 4 bases at V and 1 base at J, with 11 bases between. The CDR3 spells CASSSTHGSYEQYF. Written as DNA, the CDR3 is TGTGCCAGCAGTTCCACCCACGGATCCTACGAGCAGTACTTC.

This clonotype was observed at least ten times. The chain recombines TRBV29-1 with TRBJ1-2; maybe TRBD1 (6 bases). This CDR3 has 12 amino acids. Germline-derived CDR1 and CDR2 are SQVTM and ANQGSEA. Trimming took off 6 bases at V and 2 bases at J, with 10 bases between the two ends. The CDR3 spells CSVRTDNYGYTF. The CDR3 nucleotides are TGCAGCGTACGGACAGACAACTATGGCTACACCTTC.

The chain carries TRBV11-2 and TRBJ2-7, with D unclear. Trimming removed 1 base at V and 4 bases at J, with 14 bases between. CDR3 size: 15 residues. From germline, CDR1 is SGHAT and CDR2 FQNNGV. The CDR3 here is CASSLGSERMYEQYF. CDR3 in DNA: TGTGCCAGCAGCTTAGGGTCGGAGCGAATGTACGAGCAGTACTTC.

In this sample, this clonotype turned up a few times. This chain joins TRBV10-3 and TRBJ1-2; no definite D call. Germline V CDR1 and CDR2: ENHRY, SYGVKD. There are 12 residues in the CDR3. Trimming stripped 0 bases from V and 6 bases from J, with 5 bases between. CDR3 residues: CAISESGDGYTF. The CDR3, as DNA: TGTGCCATCAGTGAGTCTGGGGATGGCTACACCTTC.

This chain uses TRBV5-1 with TRBJ1-6; D may be TRBD1 (5 bases). This CDR3 is built from 14 residues. CDR1 is SGHRS, CDR2 YFSETQ, per germline. Trimming stripped 3 bases from V and 7 bases from J, with 11 bases between. CDR3 sequence: CASSSDSSNSPLHF. As DNA, the CDR3 is TGCGCCAGCAGCTCCGACAGTTCGAATTCACCCCTCCACTTT. The variable domain in full, completed from reference TRBV5-1 and TRBJ1-6, reads KAGVTQTPRYLIKTRGQQVTLSCSPISGHRSVSWYQQTPGQGLQFLFEYFSETQRNKGNFPGRFSGRQFSNSRSEMNVSTLELGDSALYLCASSSDSSNSPLHFGNGTRLTVT.

This clonotype was found once. The chain recombines TRBV7-2 with TRBJ1-2, with D maybe TRBD1 (6 bases). This CDR3 is built from 14 residues. In germline, CDR1 is SGHTA, CDR2 FQGNSA. Trimming left V 5 bases short and J 4 bases short, with 14 bases between. CDR3 in DNA: TGTGCCAGCAGCATAAGTGAGGGGGTCTATGGCTACACCTTC. Amino acid sequence: CASSISEGVYGYTF.

The rearrangement uses TRBV27 and TRBJ2-3, with D perhaps TRBD1 (6 bases). Germline V gene sequence: CDR1 MNHEY, CDR2 SMNVEV (reference sequence). The germline V and J ends were trimmed by 7 bases and 3 bases, with 14 bases remaining between them. The CDR3 covers 14 residues. Written as DNA, the CDR3 is TGTGCCAGCACCGTCAGGGGAATTACAGATACGCAGTATTTT. It specifies CASTVRGITDTQYF.

This clonotype has a handful of counts. The CDR3, as DNA: TGTGCCAGCACCCGACACGCCAGAGAAGAGACCCAGTACTTC. This sequence encodes CASTRHAREETQYF. The chain carries TRBV27 and TRBJ2-5; no reliable D call. Trimming cost V 7 bases and J 3 bases, with 15 bases left between them. Germline V gene data show CDR1 as MNHEY and CDR2 as SMNVEV (reference sequence). This CDR3 has 14 residues.

J is TRBJ1-1 and V is TRBV28, with 8 bases that match TRBD1. The ends lost 6 bases at V and 3 bases at J; junction bases unmatched: 9. The germline V gene has CDR1 MDHEN and CDR2 SYDVKM. This CDR3 spans 15 amino acids. CDR3 coding DNA: TGTGCCAGCAGATCTTACGACAGGGGATACACTGAAGCTTTCTTT. Its translation: CASRSYDRGYTEAFF. The variable domain in full, completed from reference TRBV28 and TRBJ1-1, reads DVKVTQSSRYLVKRTGEKVFLECVQDMDHENMFWYRQDPGLGLRLIYFSYDVKMKEKGDIPEGYSVSREKKERFSLILESASTNQTSMYLCASRSYDRGYTEAFFGQGTRLTVV.

The J gene is TRBJ2-2, the V gene TRBV28, with TRBD1 matching 7 bases. This CDR3 has 17 residues. Unmatched junction bases numbered 11, after V lost 6 bases and J lost 1 base. Germline-derived CDR1 and CDR2 are MDHEN and SYDVKM. The CDR3 sequence is CASSISGQARNTGELFF. CDR3 nucleotide sequence: TGTGCCAGCAGCATCTCCGGACAGGCGAGGAACACCGGGGAGCTGTTTTTT.

The chain uses TRBV4-3 and TRBJ2-1; 11 positions agree with TRBD2. Germline loops: CDR1 LGHNA, CDR2 YSLEER. This CDR3 comprises 16 residues. Unmatched junction bases numbered 5, after V lost 2 bases and J lost 5 bases. This CDR3 reads CASSQSGTSGHNEQFF. The CDR3 nucleotides read TGCGCCAGCAGCCAATCCGGGACTAGCGGCCACAATGAGCAGTTCTTC.

This rearrangement joins TRBV7-3 to TRBJ2-3; D perhaps matches TRBD2 (6 bases). From germline, CDR1 is SGHTA and CDR2 FQGTGA. This CDR3 has 13 amino acids. V was clipped by 8 bases and J by 3 bases, with 12 bases between them. This chain's CDR3 is CASGRSRTDTQYF. In DNA form, the CDR3 reads TGTGCCAGCGGGAGGTCTAGGACAGATACGCAGTATTTT.

This chain uses TRBV28 with TRBJ1-5; no firm D call. In germline, CDR1 is MDHEN, CDR2 SYDVKM. The CDR3 runs 14 residues. Trimming left V 7 bases short and J 7 bases short, with 17 bases between. CDR3 residues: CASTSQAGGQPQHF. DNA of the CDR3: TGTGCCAGCACCTCCCAGGCGGGAGGACAGCCCCAGCATTTT. Using reference TRBV28 and TRBJ1-5 for the parts outside the CDR3, the full variable domain is DVKVTQSSRYLVKRTGEKVFLECVQDMDHENMFWYRQDPGLGLRLIYFSYDVKMKEKGDIPEGYSVSREKKERFSLILESASTNQTSMYLCASTSQAGGQPQHFGDGTRLSIL.

The chain combines TRBV3-1 with TRBJ1-5; weak D call: TRBD1 (5 bases). V shed 3 bases and J shed 6 bases, with 9 bases lying between them. The germline V gene has CDR1 LGHDT and CDR2 YNNKEL (reference sequence). The CDR3 consists of 13 residues. The CDR3 here is CASSQGPGQPQHF. In DNA, the CDR3 is TGTGCCAGCAGCCAGGGACCTGGTCAGCCCCAGCATTTT. The full variable domain, with the rest looked up from reference TRBV3-1 and TRBJ1-5, is DTAVSQTPKYLVTQMGNDKSIKCEQNLGHDTMYWYKQDSKKFLKIMFSYNNKELIINETVPNRFSPKSPDKAHLNLHINSLELGDSAVYFCASSQGPGQPQHFGDGTRLSIL.

This clonotype has ten or more counts. V and J are TRBV5-1 and TRBJ2-2; 8 bases are shared with TRBD1. Germline V lookup: CDR1 SGHRS, CDR2 YFSETQ. V was pared by 0 bases and J by 6 bases, with 10 bases of the junction left unmatched. This CDR3 has 17 residues. In DNA form, the CDR3 reads TGCGCCAGCAGCTTGGATGCGGGGCAGGGGGCCGCCGGGGAGCTGTTTTTT. Translated: CASSLDAGQGAAGELFF.